What follows are 22 T cell receptor beta chains derived from one specimen sequenced in a study of T cell changes during pregnancy in multiple sclerosis. Only in-frame clones appear in the TCRdb table, and some are missing; sequencing was by immunoSEQ multiplex PCR. The sample lists more than 90,000 clones; 85% to 95% were seen once. Here the sequenced sample was peripheral blood, taken after pregnancy. These receptor sequences come from a female donor with multiple sclerosis, enrolled in a pregnancy study.

DNA of the CDR3: TGTGCCAGCACTGCGGGGGGCCGAGATGGAGAGACCCAGTACTTC. As protein: CASTAGGRDGETQYF. J is TRBJ2-5 and V is TRBV13; TRBD2 matches at 8 bases. The CDR3 runs to 15 residues. Germline V CDR1 and CDR2: PRHDT, FYEKMQ (reference sequence). Trimming took 7 bases from V and 4 from J; bases not matched to a gene: 11.

The chain recombines TRBV13 with TRBJ1-4; D perhaps matches TRBD1 (5 bases). The CDR3 is 14 residues long. The germline V and J ends were trimmed by 5 bases and 4 bases, with 11 bases remaining between them. Germline assignment: CDR1 PRHDT and CDR2 FYEKMQ (reference sequence). The CDR3 DNA sequence: TGTGCCAGCAGCCGCAGACAGTTTAATGAAAAACTGTTTTTT. Protein product: CASSRRQFNEKLFF.

The chain recombines TRBV9 with TRBJ2-5; 8 nucleotides match TRBD1. The CDR3 covers 15 residues. Germline assignment: CDR1 SGDLS and CDR2 YYNGEE. After removal of 2 bases from V and 4 bases from J, the junction contained 7 bases not matched to a gene. CDR3 DNA: TGTGCCAGCAGCGTCGGGGCAGGGGGCGCAGAGACCCAGTACTTC. This encodes CASSVGAGGAETQYF.

J is TRBJ2-1 and V is TRBV29-1; 11 bases fit TRBD2. This CDR3 contains 13 residues. The V segment lost 4 bases and the J segment 9 bases; nucleotides outside the gene matches: 5. Germline V gene sequence: CDR1 SQVTM, CDR2 ANQGSEA. CDR3 sequence reads: CSVALAGVGEQFF. Written as DNA, the CDR3 is TGCAGCGTTGCACTAGCGGGAGTTGGTGAGCAGTTCTTC.

J is TRBJ2-1 and V is TRBV7-2; a possible D gene is TRBD1 (6 bases). The V gene's germline CDR1 is SGHTA and CDR2 FQGNSA. V lost 1 base and J 7 bases, leaving 11 bases between the germline ends. The CDR3 contains 14 residues. The CDR3 DNA is TGTGCCAGCAGCTTAGGAAGGGGGAGTAATGAGCAGTTCTTC. It encodes CASSLGRGSNEQFF.

The table lists this clone with a few counts. The V call is TRBV5-6, the J call TRBJ1-1; TRBD1 aligns across 9 bases. Trimming at V came to 3 bases and at J to 12 bases, leaving 6 bases not matched to a gene. The CDR3 spans 12 residues. Germline CDR1 SGHDT, CDR2 YYEEEE. The CDR3 loop reads CASSSPGQGTFF. The CDR3 bases are TGTGCCAGCAGCTCTCCGGGACAGGGAACTTTCTTT.

This rearrangement joins TRBV5-1 to TRBJ2-1; 12 bases fit TRBD2. Germline V CDR1 and CDR2: SGHRS, YFSETQ. This CDR3 region has 16 residues. The J segment lost 6 bases and the V segment lost 1 base, leaving 5 bases of the junction unmatched. This CDR3 reads CASSLTLAGGSNEQFF. CDR3 nucleotides: TGCGCCAGCAGCTTGACCCTAGCGGGAGGGAGCAATGAGCAGTTCTTC.

This clone has a single count. The V gene is TRBV9, the J gene TRBJ1-2, with TRBD1 matching 12 bases. With 0 bases clipped from V and 8 bases from J, the junction kept 11 bases outside the gene matches. The germline V gene encodes CDR1 SGDLS and CDR2 YYNGEE. The CDR3 loop spans 17 amino acids. CDR3 sequence reads: CASSVARGTGGPRGYTF. The CDR3, as DNA: TGTGCCAGCAGCGTAGCTAGGGGGACAGGGGGCCCGCGAGGCTACACCTTC.

The chain employs TRBV7-8 and TRBJ1-5; the D gene is possibly TRBD1 (6 bases). This CDR3 spans 12 amino acids. From germline, CDR1 is SGHVS and CDR2 FQNEAQ. Trimming removed 6 bases from V and 4 bases from J, with 7 bases in between. CDR3 sequence reads: CASSRGNQPQHF. The CDR3 nucleotides are TGTGCCAGCAGTAGGGGGAATCAGCCCCAGCATTTT. Based on the CDR3 plus reference TRBV7-8 and TRBJ1-5, the full variable domain is GAGVSQSPRYKVAKRGQDVALRCDPISGHVSLFWYQQALGQGPEFLTYFQNEAQLDKSGLPSDRFFAERPEGSVSTLKIQRTQQEDSAVYLCASSRGNQPQHFGDGTRLSIL.

V gene TRBV9 combines with J gene TRBJ2-3; D unclear. The CDR3 extends over 15 amino acids. Germline CDR1 SGDLS, CDR2 YYNGEE. V lost 3 bases and J lost 4, with 15 bases in between. The CDR3 DNA reads TGTGCCAGCAGCGAGGTGGCAGGATCCGCAGATACGCAGTATTTT. Translation: CASSEVAGSADTQYF.

The genes are TRBV6-1 and TRBJ2-3, with D unclear. This CDR3 contains 12 residues. With 7 bases removed from V and 2 bases from J, the gap between germline ends came to 7 bases. In germline, CDR1 is MNHNS, CDR2 SASEGT. The CDR3 sequence: CASTGDTDTQYF. Written as DNA, the CDR3 is TGTGCCAGCACCGGTGACACAGATACGCAGTATTTT.

The rearrangement joins TRBV10-3 to TRBJ2-1; maybe TRBD1 (5 bases). CDR3 length: 15 amino acids. The germline V gene encodes CDR1 ENHRY and CDR2 SYGVKD. The germline V and J ends were trimmed by 6 bases and 5 bases, with 17 bases remaining between them. Here the CDR3 reads CAISEGARAHNEQFF. As DNA, the CDR3 is TGTGCCATCAGCGAAGGGGCGCGCGCCCACAATGAGCAGTTCTTC.

The chain combines TRBV6-5 with TRBJ1-1; D perhaps matches TRBD1 (6 bases). The germline CDR1 and CDR2 sequences are MNHEY and SVGAGI. The CDR3 runs to 14 residues. V lost 1 base to trimming and J lost 4 bases, with 10 bases between them. This chain's CDR3 is CASSYFQGSTEAFF. The DNA of the CDR3 is TGTGCCAGCAGTTACTTTCAGGGGTCCACTGAAGCTTTCTTT.

The table lists this clone with a count of one. The genes are TRBV5-8 and TRBJ1-1; the D gene is possibly TRBD1 (5 bases). CDR1 and CDR2 (germline): SGHTS, YDEGEE. CDR3 size: 12 residues. The V gene lost 4 bases and the J gene lost 9 bases, with 13 bases spanning the gap. CDR3 sequence (DNA): TGTGCCAGCAGCACCGGACGGACAAAAGCTTTCTTT. This codes for CASSTGRTKAFF. The variable domain in full, completed from reference TRBV5-8 and TRBJ1-1, reads EAGVTQSPTHLIKTRGQQATLRCSPISGHTSVYWYQQALGLGLQFLLWYDEGEERNRGNFPPRFSGRQFPNYSSELNVNALELEDSALYLCASSTGRTKAFFGQGTRLTVV.

This chain uses TRBV2 with TRBJ2-1; 7 positions match TRBD1. This CDR3 spans 13 amino acids. Germline loops: CDR1 SNHLY, CDR2 FYNNEI. Trimming at V came to 8 bases and at J to 2 bases, leaving 3 bases not matched to a gene. This CDR3 is CASEGTAYNEQFF. The DNA of the CDR3 is TGTGCCAGCGAAGGGACAGCCTACAATGAGCAGTTCTTC.

The rearrangement joins TRBV27 to TRBJ2-3; D is perhaps TRBD2 (6 bases). V shed 5 bases and J shed 3 bases, with 24 bases lying between them. Germline lookup yields CDR1 MNHEY and CDR2 SMNVEV (reference sequence). The CDR3 is 18 residues long. In nucleotides, the CDR3 is TGTGCCAGCAGTACCAGAATCTCCGGGATCGGGAGTACAGATACGCAGTATTTT. It codes for CASSTRISGIGSTDTQYF.

The rearrangement uses TRBV19 and TRBJ2-1, with 11 bases matching TRBD2. Germline values: CDR1 LNHDA, CDR2 SQIVND (reference sequence). V shed 7 bases and J 3 bases; nucleotides not matched to a gene: 11. This CDR3 has 17 residues. The CDR3: CASTVSHSGGGYNEQFF. DNA of the CDR3: TGTGCCAGTACTGTCAGTCATAGCGGGGGGGGCTACAATGAGCAGTTCTTC.

This clone showed up just once. The chain joins TRBV6-1 to TRBJ2-4; D might be TRBD1 (5 bases). The CDR3 extends over 14 amino acids. From germline, CDR1 is MNHNS and CDR2 SASEGT. Trimming removed 9 bases at V and 4 bases at J, with 16 bases between. CDR3 region: CARFDRRTKNIQYF. Written as DNA, the CDR3 is TGTGCCAGGTTCGACAGACGGACAAAAAACATTCAGTACTTC.

The CDR3 bases are TGTGCCTGGAGCAGGGGGCCCGACACTGAAGCTTTCTTT. Its translation: CAWSRGPDTEAFF. The chain combines TRBV30 with TRBJ1-1; TRBD1 matches 8 bases. The CDR3 extends over 13 amino acids. V was pared by 3 bases and J by 3 bases, with 3 bases of the junction left unmatched. Germline V gives CDR1 GTSNPN, CDR2 SVGIG (reference sequence). The variable domain in full, with the rest retrieved from reference TRBV30 and TRBJ1-1, is SQTIHQWPATLVQPVGSPLSLECTVEGTSNPNLYWYRQAAGRGLQLLFYSVGIGQISSEVPQNLSASRPQDRQFILSSKKLLLSDSGFYLCAWSRGPDTEAFFGQGTRLTVV.

The chain recombines TRBV29-1 with TRBJ1-1; D unclear. V was shortened by 5 bases and J by 1 base, with 11 bases between the two germline ends. Germline V gene lookup returns CDR1 SQVTM and CDR2 ANQGSEA. CDR3 length: 13 residues. The CDR3 nucleotides read TGCAGCGTTACTTTACGGGGGAACACTGAAGCTTTCTTT. Its translation is CSVTLRGNTEAFF.

The gene calls are TRBV14 and TRBJ2-7; 8 bases map to TRBD2. The CDR3 is made up of 16 amino acids. The germline V gene encodes CDR1 SGHDN and CDR2 FVKESK. V was pared by 0 bases and J by 0 bases, with 4 bases of the junction left unmatched. CDR3 amino acids: CASSQERLASSYEQYF. As DNA, the CDR3 is TGTGCCAGCAGCCAAGAACGACTAGCGAGCTCCTACGAGCAGTACTTC. The complete variable domain, with remaining parts taken from reference TRBV14 and TRBJ2-7, reads EAGVTQFPSHSVIEKGQTVTLRCDPISGHDNLYWYRRVMGKEIKFLLHFVKESKQDESGMPNNRFLAERTGGTYSTLKVQPAELEDSGVYFCASSQERLASSYEQYFGPGTRLTVT.

The chain combines TRBV6-1 with TRBJ1-1; D unclear. The CDR3 is made up of 11 amino acids. Looked up from germline, CDR1 is MNHNS and CDR2 is SASEGT. Trimming left V 5 bases short and J 5 bases short, with 6 bases between. CDR3 protein: CASSNKTEAFF. The CDR3 coding sequence is TGTGCCAGCAGTAATAAAACTGAAGCTTTCTTT.